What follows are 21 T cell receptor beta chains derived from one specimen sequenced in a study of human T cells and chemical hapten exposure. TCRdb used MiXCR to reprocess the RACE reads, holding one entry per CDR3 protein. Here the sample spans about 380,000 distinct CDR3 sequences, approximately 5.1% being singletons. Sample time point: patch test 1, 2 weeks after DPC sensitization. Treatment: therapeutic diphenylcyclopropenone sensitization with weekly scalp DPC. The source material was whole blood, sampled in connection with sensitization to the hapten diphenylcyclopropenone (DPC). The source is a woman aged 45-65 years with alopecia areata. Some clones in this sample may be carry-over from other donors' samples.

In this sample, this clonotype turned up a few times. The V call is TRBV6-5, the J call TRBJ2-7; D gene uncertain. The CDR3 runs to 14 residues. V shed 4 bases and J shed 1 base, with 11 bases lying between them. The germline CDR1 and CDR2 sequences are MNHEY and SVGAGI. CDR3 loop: CASSSLGGSYEQYF. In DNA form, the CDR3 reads TGTGCCAGCAGTTCTTTGGGCGGATCCTACGAGCAGTACTTC.

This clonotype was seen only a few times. In DNA form, the CDR3 reads TGTGCCAGCAGCGTAGGGGAGGGGGCGACCGTCTCTGAAGCTTTCTTT. Amino acids: CASSVGEGATVSEAFF. V usage is TRBV9 and J usage is TRBJ1-1; 7 positions match TRBD1. The CDR3 is 16 residues long. J gave up 6 bases and V 0 bases, and 11 bases lay outside the gene matches. Germline CDR1 reads SGDLS; CDR2 reads YYNGEE.

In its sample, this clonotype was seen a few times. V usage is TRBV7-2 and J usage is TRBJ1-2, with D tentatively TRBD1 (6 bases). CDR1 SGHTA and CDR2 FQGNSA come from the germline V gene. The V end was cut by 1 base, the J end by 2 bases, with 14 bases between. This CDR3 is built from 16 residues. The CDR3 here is CASSLEGEPINYGYTF. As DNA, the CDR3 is TGTGCCAGCAGCTTAGAGGGGGAGCCTATAAACTATGGCTACACCTTC.

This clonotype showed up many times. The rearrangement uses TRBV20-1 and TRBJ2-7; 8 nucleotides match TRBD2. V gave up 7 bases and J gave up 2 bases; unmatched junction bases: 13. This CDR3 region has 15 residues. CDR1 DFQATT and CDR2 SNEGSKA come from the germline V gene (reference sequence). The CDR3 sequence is CSVKAASGSPYEQYF. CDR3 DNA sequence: TGCAGTGTTAAGGCAGCCAGCGGGAGCCCCTACGAGCAGTACTTC.

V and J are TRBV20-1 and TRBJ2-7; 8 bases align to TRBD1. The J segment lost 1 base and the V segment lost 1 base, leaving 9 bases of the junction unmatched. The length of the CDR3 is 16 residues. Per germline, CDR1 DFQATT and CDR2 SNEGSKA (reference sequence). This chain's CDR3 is CSARGFGTGGSYEQYF. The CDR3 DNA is TGCAGTGCTAGAGGGTTCGGGACAGGTGGGTCCTACGAGCAGTACTTC.

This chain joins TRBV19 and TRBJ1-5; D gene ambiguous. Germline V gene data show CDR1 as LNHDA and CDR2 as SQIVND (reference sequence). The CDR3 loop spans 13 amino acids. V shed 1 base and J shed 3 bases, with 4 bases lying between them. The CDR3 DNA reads TGTGCCAGTAGTATAGTCTACAATCAGCCCCAGCATTTT. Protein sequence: CASSIVYNQPQHF.

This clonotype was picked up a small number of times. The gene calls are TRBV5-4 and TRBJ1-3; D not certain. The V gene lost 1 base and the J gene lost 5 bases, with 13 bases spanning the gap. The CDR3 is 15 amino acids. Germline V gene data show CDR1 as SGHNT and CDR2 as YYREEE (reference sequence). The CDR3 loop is CASSLTTGGRNTIYF. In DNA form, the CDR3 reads TGTGCCAGCAGCTTGACGACGGGAGGAAGAAACACCATATATTTT.

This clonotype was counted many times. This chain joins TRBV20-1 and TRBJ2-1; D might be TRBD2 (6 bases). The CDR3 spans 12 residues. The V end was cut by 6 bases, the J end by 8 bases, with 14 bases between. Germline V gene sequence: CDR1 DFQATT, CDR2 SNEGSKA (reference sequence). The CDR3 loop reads CSATRALDEQFF. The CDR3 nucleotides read TGCAGTGCGACTAGGGCCTTGGATGAGCAGTTCTTC.

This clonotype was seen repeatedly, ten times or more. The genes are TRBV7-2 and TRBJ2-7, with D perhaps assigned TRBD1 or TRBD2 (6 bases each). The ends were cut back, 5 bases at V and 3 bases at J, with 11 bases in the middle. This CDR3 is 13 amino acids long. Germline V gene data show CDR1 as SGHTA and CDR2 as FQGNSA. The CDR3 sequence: CASSQGGLYEQYF. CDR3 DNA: TGTGCCAGCAGCCAAGGGGGACTCTACGAGCAGTACTTC. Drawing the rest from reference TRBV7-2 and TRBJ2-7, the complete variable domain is GAGVSQSPSNKVTEKGKDVELRCDPISGHTALYWYRQSLGQGLEFLIYFQGNSAPDKSGLPSDRFSAERTGGSVSTLTIQRTQQEDSAVYLCASSQGGLYEQYFGPGTRLTVT.

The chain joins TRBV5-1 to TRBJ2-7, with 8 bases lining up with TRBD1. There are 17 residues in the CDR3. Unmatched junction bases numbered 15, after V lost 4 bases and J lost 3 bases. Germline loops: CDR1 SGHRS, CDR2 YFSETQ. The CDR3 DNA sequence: TGCGCCAGCAGCCCCCGACGCCGGGGACAGGCCATCTACGAGCAGTACTTC. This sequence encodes CASSPRRRGQAIYEQYF.

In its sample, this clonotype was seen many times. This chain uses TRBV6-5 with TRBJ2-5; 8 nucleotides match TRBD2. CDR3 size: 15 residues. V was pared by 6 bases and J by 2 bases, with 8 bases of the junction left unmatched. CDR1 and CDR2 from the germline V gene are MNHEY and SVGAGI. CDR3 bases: TGTGCCAGCAGCTCCGGGGGGGGTCGGCAAGAGACCCAGTACTTC. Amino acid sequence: CASSSGGGRQETQYF.

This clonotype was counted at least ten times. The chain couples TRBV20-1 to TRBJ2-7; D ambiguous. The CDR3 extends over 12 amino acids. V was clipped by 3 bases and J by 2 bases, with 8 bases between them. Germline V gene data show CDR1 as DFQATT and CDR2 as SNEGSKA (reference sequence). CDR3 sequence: CSARLRTYEQYF. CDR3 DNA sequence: TGCAGTGCTAGGTTACGCACCTACGAGCAGTACTTC.

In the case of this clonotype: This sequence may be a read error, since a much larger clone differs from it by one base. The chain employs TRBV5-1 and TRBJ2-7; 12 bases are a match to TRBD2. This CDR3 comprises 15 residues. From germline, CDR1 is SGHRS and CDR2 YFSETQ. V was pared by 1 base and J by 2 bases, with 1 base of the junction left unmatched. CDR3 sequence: CASSLWTSGAYEQYF. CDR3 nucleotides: TGCGCCAGCAGCTTGTGGACTAGCGGGGCCTACGAGCAGTACTTC.

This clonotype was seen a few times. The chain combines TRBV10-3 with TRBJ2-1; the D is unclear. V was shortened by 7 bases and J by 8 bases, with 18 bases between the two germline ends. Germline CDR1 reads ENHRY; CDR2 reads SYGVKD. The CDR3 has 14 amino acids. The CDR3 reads CAIKPDRAGDEQFF. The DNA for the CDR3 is TGTGCCATCAAACCCGACCGGGCCGGCGATGAGCAGTTCTTC.

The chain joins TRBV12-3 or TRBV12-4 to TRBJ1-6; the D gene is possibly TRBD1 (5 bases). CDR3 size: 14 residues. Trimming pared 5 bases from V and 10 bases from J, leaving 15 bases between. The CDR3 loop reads CASSPRDDSSPLHF. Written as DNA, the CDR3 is TGTGCCAGCAGTCCCCGGGACGACTCATCACCCCTCCACTTT.

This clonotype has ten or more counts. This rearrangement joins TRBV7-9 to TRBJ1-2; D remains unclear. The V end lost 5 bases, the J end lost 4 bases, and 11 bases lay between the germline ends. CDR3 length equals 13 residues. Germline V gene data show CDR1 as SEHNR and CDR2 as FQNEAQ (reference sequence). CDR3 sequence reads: CASSPPGSYGYTF. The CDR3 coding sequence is TGTGCCAGCAGCCCGCCGGGGTCCTATGGCTACACCTTC.

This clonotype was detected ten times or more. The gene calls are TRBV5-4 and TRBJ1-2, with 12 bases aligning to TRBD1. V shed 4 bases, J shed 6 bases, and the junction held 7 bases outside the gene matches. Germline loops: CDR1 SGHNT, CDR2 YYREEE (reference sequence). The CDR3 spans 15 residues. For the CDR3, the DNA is TGTGCCAGCAGCGGGACAGGGGGCTTCGGGGATGGCTACACCTTC. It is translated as CASSGTGGFGDGYTF.

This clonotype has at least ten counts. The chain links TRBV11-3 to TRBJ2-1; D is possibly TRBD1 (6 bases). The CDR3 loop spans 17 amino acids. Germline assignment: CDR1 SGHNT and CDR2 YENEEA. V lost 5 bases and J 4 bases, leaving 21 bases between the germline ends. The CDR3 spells CASSSNRASLGYNEQFF. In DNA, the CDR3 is TGTGCCAGCAGCAGTAACAGGGCCTCTTTGGGATACAATGAGCAGTTCTTC. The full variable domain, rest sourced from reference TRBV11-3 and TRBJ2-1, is EAGVVQSPRYKIIEKKQPVAFWCNPISGHNTLYWYLQNLGQGPELLIRYENEEAVDDSQLPKDRFSAERLKGVDSTLKIQPAELGDSAVYLCASSSNRASLGYNEQFFGPGTRLTVL.

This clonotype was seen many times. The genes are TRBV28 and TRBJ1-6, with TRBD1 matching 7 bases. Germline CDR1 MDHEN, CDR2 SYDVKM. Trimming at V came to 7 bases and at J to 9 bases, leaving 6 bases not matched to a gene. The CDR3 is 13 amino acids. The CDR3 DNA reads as TGTGCCAGCATCCGGGACAGTCGTTCACCCCTCCACTTT. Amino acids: CASIRDSRSPLHF.

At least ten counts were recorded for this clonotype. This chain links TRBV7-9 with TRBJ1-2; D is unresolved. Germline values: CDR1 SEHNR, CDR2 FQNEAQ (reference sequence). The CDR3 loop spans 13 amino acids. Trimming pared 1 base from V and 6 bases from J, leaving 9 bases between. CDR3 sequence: CASSLGGPDGYTF. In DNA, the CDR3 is TGTGCCAGCAGCTTAGGAGGGCCAGATGGCTACACCTTC.

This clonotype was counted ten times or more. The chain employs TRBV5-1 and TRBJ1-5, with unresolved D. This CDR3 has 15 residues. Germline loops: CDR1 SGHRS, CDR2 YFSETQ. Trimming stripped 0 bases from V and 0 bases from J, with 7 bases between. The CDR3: CASSLGPISNQPQHF. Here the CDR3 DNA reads TGCGCCAGCAGCTTGGGACCCATTAGCAATCAGCCCCAGCATTTT.